The rows below give T cell receptor beta chains drawn from one sample of a study of T-cell reconstitution after alpha-beta-depleted transplantation in children. TCRdb used MiXCR to reprocess the PCR reads, holding one entry per CDR3 protein. The data contain 200,000 to 250,000 distinct CDR3 sequences, 9.7% of them singletons. Sequenced here: PBMCs from the stem cell graft donor, sampled from the stem cell graft. All receptors derive from a human donor who donated a stem cell graft to a child with SCID. Both conserved end residues are trimmed from each CDR3. Some rows have no size entry. The others give once, few or many, or a class for an expanded clone.

V: TRBV18; size: .; CDR3: ASSPGHTDTQY
V: TRBV20-1; size: many; CDR3: SARDLAGHTQY
V: TRBV2; size: many; CDR3: ASRDRTGGGGEQY
V: TRBV5-1; size: many; CDR3: ASSSSPSGAGDTQY
V: TRBV12-3/TRBV12-4; size: many; CDR3: ASRYRGPGTEAF
V: TRBV5-6; size: many; CDR3: ASSLGRFNTEAF
V: TRBV29-1; size: many; CDR3: SESMNTEAF
V: TRBV5-6; size: many; CDR3: ASSLGPAGVNTEAF
V: TRBV7-2; size: many; CDR3: ASSFSSGGTDEQF
V: TRBV4-1; size: many; CDR3: ASSTGRFNQPQH
V: TRBV5-5; size: .; CDR3: ASSDLAGRGTEAF